These T cell receptor beta chains were read from a single sample in a study of blood T cell repertoires in COVID-19. The repertoire was sequenced with immunoSEQ multiplex PCR; TCRdb's copy has only in-frame clones and lacks some. The sample yields 100,000 to 150,000 clones, around three quarters seen once. Sequencing used peripheral blood. The receptors originated from a man between 40 and 49 years old with active or convalescent COVID-19. Both conserved end residues are part of each CDR3. A D gene is named only where the DNA matches it firmly. Clone size is not always given. Where it is, it says once, few, many or a class for expanded clones.

d_gene | j_gene | v_gene | abundance | CDR3aa | CDR3nt
TRBD1 | TRBJ2-1 | TRBV18 | NA | CASSLTGPTRHEQFF | TGTGCCAGCTCACTGACAGGGCCTACCCGCCATGAGCAGTTCTTC
NA | TRBJ1-6 | TRBV28 | NA | CASSSPYSYSPLHF | TGTGCCAGCAGTTCCCCTTACAGCTATTCACCCCTCCACTTT
TRBD2 | TRBJ2-1 | TRBV5-1 | once | CASRHASGSLDEQFF | TGCGCCAGCAGGCATGCTAGCGGGAGTTTGGATGAGCAGTTCTTC
NA | TRBJ1-3 | TRBV10-3 | NA | CASVNLSGNTIYF | TGTGCCAGCGTAAACCTGTCTGGAAACACCATATATTTT
NA | TRBJ1-6 | TRBV7-2 | few | CASSLLRGNSPLHF | TGTGCCAGCAGCTTATTACGGGGTAATTCACCCCTCCACTTT
TRBD1 | TRBJ1-4 | TRBV6-5 | few | CASSYGTVGEKLFF | TGTGCCAGCAGTTACGGGACAGTGGGAGAAAAACTGTTTTTT
NA | TRBJ1-1 | TRBV7-9 | NA | CASSLRDWTEAFF | TGTGCCAGCAGCTTAAGGGACTGGACTGAAGCTTTCTTT
TRBD1 | TRBJ2-2 | TRBV7-2 | NA | CASSSGGANTGELFF | TGTGCCAGCAGCTCAGGGGGCGCGAACACCGGGGAGCTGTTTTTT
NA | TRBJ1-3 | TRBV6-6 | NA | CASSIRDTRSGTIYF | TGTGCCAGCAGTATCCGGGACACCCGGTCCGGCACCATATATTTT
NA | TRBJ1-2 | TRBV6-5 | NA | CASKGGYGYTF | TGTGCCAGCAAAGGGGGATATGGCTACACCTTC
TRBD1 | TRBJ1-5 | TRBV7-6 | NA | CASSRGTGINQPQHF | TGTGCCAGCAGCCGCGGGACAGGGATCAATCAGCCCCAGCATTTT
TRBD2 | TRBJ2-3 | TRBV6-5 | NA | CASKLSGGPGDTQYF | TGTGCCAGCAAGCTTAGCGGGGGGCCAGGGGATACGCAGTATTTT
NA | TRBJ1-5 | TRBV6-2/TRBV6-3 | NA | CASSSYGPRSAQHF | TGTGCCAGCAGTTCATACGGTCCCCGCTCGGCCCAGCATTTT
NA | TRBJ2-1 | TRBV9 | NA | CASSVVGGQWDEQFF | TGTGCCAGCAGCGTAGTTGGAGGGCAGTGGGATGAGCAGTTCTTC
NA | TRBJ2-7 | TRBV10-1 | once | CASSEYPGEQYF | TGCGCCAGCAGTGAGTATCCGGGCGAGCAGTACTTC
NA | TRBJ1-4 | TRBV6-1 | once | CASSGASEVEKLFF | TGTGCCAGCAGTGGAGCGTCAGAGGTAGAAAAACTGTTTTTT
NA | TRBJ1-1 | TRBV13 | NA | CASSQEAGVTEAFF | TGTGCCAGCAGTCAAGAGGCAGGGGTTACTGAAGCTTTCTTT
NA | TRBJ1-2 | TRBV6-5 | NA | CASSYSGLISYGYTF | TGTGCCAGCAGTTACTCGGGCCTAATCAGCTATGGCTACACCTTC
TRBD2 | TRBJ2-3 | TRBV28 | NA | CASSIIGTRIDTQYF | TGTGCCAGCAGTATCATCGGGACTAGGATAGATACGCAGTATTTT
TRBD2 | TRBJ2-1 | TRBV6-4 | many | CASSVGTSGGDEQFF | TGTGCCAGCAGTGTAGGGACTAGCGGGGGAGATGAGCAGTTCTTC
TRBD1 | TRBJ1-2 | TRBV28 | once | CASRGAQDRVDYGYTF | TGTGCCAGCAGGGGAGCCCAGGACAGGGTGGACTATGGCTACACCTTC
NA | TRBJ1-2 | TRBV29-1 | NA | CSVQGVEGYTF | TGCAGCGTACAGGGAGTGGAGGGCTACACCTTC
TRBD2 | TRBJ2-5 | TRBV11-2 | NA | CASSLAASGQETQYF | TGTGCCAGCAGCTTAGCGGCTAGCGGACAAGAGACCCAGTACTTC
NA | TRBJ1-5 | TRBV28 | NA | CASSSGTSWAIDQPQHF | TGTGCCAGCAGTTCAGGGACATCGTGGGCCATTGATCAGCCCCAGCATTTT
NA | TRBJ1-1 | TRBV7-2 | NA | CASSLARNTEAFF | TGTGCCAGCAGCTTAGCCAGGAACACTGAAGCTTTCTTT
TRBD1 | TRBJ2-3 | TRBV30 | NA | CAWSDPTGFRDTQYF | TGTGCCTGGAGTGATCCGACAGGGTTCAGAGATACGCAGTATTTT
NA | TRBJ1-2 | TRBV27 | few | CASSQGGGQGYTF | TGTGCCAGCAGTCAAGGGGGGGGGCAGGGCTACACCTTC
NA | TRBJ1-2 | TRBV7-2 | NA | CASTKDWSNYGYTF | TGTGCCAGCACTAAAGACTGGTCTAACTATGGCTACACCTTC
NA | TRBJ2-5 | TRBV19 | NA | CASSISGGGPSTQYF | TGTGCCAGTAGTATTAGCGGAGGGGGCCCAAGTACCCAGTACTTC
TRBD2 | TRBJ2-6 | TRBV19 | NA | CASAGGSGANVLTF | TGTGCCAGCGCGGGGGGTAGTGGGGCCAACGTCCTGACTTTC
NA | TRBJ2-6 | TRBV9 | once | CASSDVGPGANVLTF | TGTGCCAGCAGCGATGTGGGGCCTGGGGCCAACGTCCTGACTTTC
TRBD2 | TRBJ2-2 | TRBV9 | NA | CASQRGNTGELFF | TGTGCCAGCCAGCGGGGGAACACCGGGGAGCTGTTTTTT
NA | TRBJ1-5 | TRBV6-5 | NA | CASSQGRLRNQPQHF | TGTGCCAGCAGCCAAGGGAGGCTTCGGAATCAGCCCCAGCATTTT
TRBD2 | TRBJ2-1 | TRBV4-2 | few | CASTAGGPGNEQFF | TGTGCCAGCACAGCGGGAGGGCCCGGCAATGAGCAGTTCTTC
NA | TRBJ2-2 | TRBV2 | few | CASIPGRTTGELFF | TGTGCCAGCATCCCAGGGAGGACCACCGGGGAGCTGTTTTTT
TRBD2 | TRBJ2-3 | TRBV28 | NA | CASIYGGGSTDTQYF | TGTGCCAGCATTTACGGGGGGGGAAGCACAGATACGCAGTATTTT
NA | TRBJ1-2 | TRBV5-4 | NA | CASSLGGVVEGYTF | TGTGCCAGCAGCTTGGGCGGGGTGGTGGAGGGCTACACCTTC
NA | TRBJ2-3 | TRBV6-1 | few | CASSEVPTSTDTQYF | TGTGCCAGCAGTGAAGTTCCTACTAGCACAGATACGCAGTATTTT
TRBD1 | TRBJ1-1 | TRBV6-5 | NA | CASRRTGAEAFF | TGTGCCAGCAGAAGGACAGGAGCCGAAGCTTTCTTT
NA | TRBJ1-4 | TRBV7-9 | NA | CASSLTEEKLFF | TGTGCCAGCAGCTTAACTGAGGAAAAACTGTTTTTT
NA | TRBJ1-3 | TRBV7-8 | NA | CASSLAGGGLKGNTIYF | TGTGCCAGCAGCTTAGCGGGGGGAGGCCTAAAAGGAAACACCATATATTTT
NA | TRBJ2-7 | TRBV7-2 | NA | CASSLGGNSYEQYF | TGTGCCAGCAGCTTAGGGGGCAACTCCTACGAGCAGTACTTC
NA | TRBJ1-5 | TRBV10-3 | NA | CAISQGTYTQPQHF | TGTGCCATCAGCCAGGGGACGTACACACAGCCCCAGCATTTT
TRBD1 | TRBJ2-3 | TRBV27 | once | CASNPRDRGPPDTQYF | TGTGCCAGCAATCCTAGGGACAGGGGGCCGCCAGATACGCAGTATTTT
NA | TRBJ1-3 | TRBV14 | few | CASSQWGGSGNTIYF | TGTGCCAGCAGCCAATGGGGGGGCTCTGGAAACACCATATATTTT
NA | TRBJ1-1 | TRBV29-1 | few | CSVVRTVVNTEAFF | TGCAGCGTTGTGCGGACAGTGGTGAACACTGAAGCTTTCTTT
NA | TRBJ2-5 | TRBV11-3 | few | CASSSGETQYF | TGTGCCAGCAGCTCAGGGGAGACCCAGTACTTC
NA | TRBJ1-1 | TRBV3-1/TRBV3-2 | NA | CASRKGVGNTEAFF | TGTGCCAGCAGGAAGGGGGTAGGGAACACTGAAGCTTTCTTT
NA | TRBJ1-4 | TRBV28 | NA | CASSFTAGQFVEKLFF | TGTGCCAGCAGTTTCACCGCTGGACAGTTTGTCGAAAAACTGTTTTTT